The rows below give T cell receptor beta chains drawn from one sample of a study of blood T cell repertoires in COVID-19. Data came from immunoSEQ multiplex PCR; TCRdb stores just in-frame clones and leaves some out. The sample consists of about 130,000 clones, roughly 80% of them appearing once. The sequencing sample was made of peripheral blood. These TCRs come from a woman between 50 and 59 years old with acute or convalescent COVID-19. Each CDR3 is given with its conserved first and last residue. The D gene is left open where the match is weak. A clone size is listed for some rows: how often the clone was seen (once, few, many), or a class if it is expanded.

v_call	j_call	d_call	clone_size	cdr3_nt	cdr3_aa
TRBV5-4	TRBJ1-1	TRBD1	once	TGTGCCAGCAGCTTAGGACAGGCGAGGACTGAAGCTTTCTTT	CASSLGQARTEAFF
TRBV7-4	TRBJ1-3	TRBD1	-	TGTGCCAGCAGCTTCTATCGCCCGGGACAGGGGGTTTCCGGAAACACCATATATTTT	CASSFYRPGQGVSGNTIYF
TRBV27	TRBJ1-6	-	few	TGTGCCAGCAGGGAGGTCCCCAATTCACCCCTCCACTTT	CASREVPNSPLHF
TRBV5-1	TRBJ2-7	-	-	TGCGCCAGCAGCAACCAGAACCAAAATTACGAGCAGTACTTC	CASSNQNQNYEQYF
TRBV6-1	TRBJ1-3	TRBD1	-	TGTGCCAGCAGTGAGGGACAGAACTCTGGAAACACCATATATTTT	CASSEGQNSGNTIYF
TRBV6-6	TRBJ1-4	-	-	TGTGCCAGCCAGGGTAATGAAAAACTGTTTTTT	CASQGNEKLFF
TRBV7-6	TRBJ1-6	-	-	TGTGCCAGCAGCTCCGGGGGACCTAATTCACCCCTCCACTTT	CASSSGGPNSPLHF
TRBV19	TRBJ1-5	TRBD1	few	TGTGCCAGTATACAGACAGGGGCGCATATCGGCAATCAGCCCCAGCATTTT	CASIQTGAHIGNQPQHF
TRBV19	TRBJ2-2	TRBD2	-	TGTGCCAGTAGTATCGGCGGGGGGCCCGGGGAGCTGTTTTTT	CASSIGGGPGELFF
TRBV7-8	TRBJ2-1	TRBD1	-	TGTGCCAGCAGGACACAGGGGGCGCTTGGCAATGAGCAGTTCTTC	CASRTQGALGNEQFF
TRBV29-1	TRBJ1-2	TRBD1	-	TGCAGCGTGGCCGGACAGGAATCTGCTGGCTACACCTTC	CSVAGQESAGYTF
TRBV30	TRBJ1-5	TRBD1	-	TGTGCCTGGACCCCCCAGGGGGGACAGCCCCAGCATTTT	CAWTPQGGQPQHF
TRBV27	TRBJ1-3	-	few	TGTGCCAGCAGTCGGGACACTGGAAACACCATATATTTT	CASSRDTGNTIYF
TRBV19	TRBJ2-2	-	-	TGTGCTCGCCCCGGCGGGCTACGCATCGGGGAGCTGTTTTTT	CARPGGLRIGELFF
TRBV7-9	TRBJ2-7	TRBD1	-	TGTGCCAGCAGCTTTGTGGCCGGGACAGATGAGCAGTACTTC	CASSFVAGTDEQYF
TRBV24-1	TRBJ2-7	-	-	TGTGCCACCAGTGATCATAACAACTCCGACATCCCCTACGAGCAGTACTTC	CATSDHNNSDIPYEQYF
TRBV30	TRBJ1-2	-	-	TGTGCCTGGGCGGTCGACAGAGGCGGCTATGGCTACACCTTC	CAWAVDRGGYGYTF
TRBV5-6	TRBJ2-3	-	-	TGTGCCAGCAGCTTGTCGGGGGGCCCTTCCACAGATACGCAGTATTTT	CASSLSGGPSTDTQYF
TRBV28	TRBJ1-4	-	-	TGTGCCAGCAGTTTAGTGGGTCGTGGGCGGACTACTGAAAAACTGTTTTTT	CASSLVGRGRTTEKLFF
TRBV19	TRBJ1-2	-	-	TGTGCCAGTAGTATAGATCTATTTCCCGCGACCCAGGGGAACGGTGGCTACACCTTC	CASSIDLFPATQGNGGYTF
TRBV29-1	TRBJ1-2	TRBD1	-	TGCAGCGTTGCTGTAGCCGACAGGGGCCAATCGGGTGGCTACACCTTC	CSVAVADRGQSGGYTF
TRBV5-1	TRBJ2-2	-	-	TGCGCCAGCAGCTTGGGACGGGGAGCGAACACCGGGGAGCTGTTTTTT	CASSLGRGANTGELFF
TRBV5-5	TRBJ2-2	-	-	TGTGCCAGCAGCTTGGTTGGTAGAGCCGGGGAGCTGTTTTTT	CASSLVGRAGELFF
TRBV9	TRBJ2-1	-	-	TGTGCCAGCAGCGTGGCTGCCAACACAGGAAACAATGAGCAGTTCTTC	CASSVAANTGNNEQFF
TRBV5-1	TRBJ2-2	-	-	TGCGCCAGCACAACAGGGATAGGGAACACCGGGGAGCTGTTTTTT	CASTTGIGNTGELFF
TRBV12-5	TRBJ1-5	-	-	TGTGCTAGTGGTCTCAGCCCCTCGGAGGGGCAGCCCCAGCATTTT	CASGLSPSEGQPQHF
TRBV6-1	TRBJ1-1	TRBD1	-	TGTGCCAGCAGTGAAGCTAGGGGACAGGGGGCGGTAGGGCCAGGGAACACTGAAGCTTTCTTT	CASSEARGQGAVGPGNTEAFF
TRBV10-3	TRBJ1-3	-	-	TGTGCCATCAGTGAGTCGGGCCAGGGGCTTCGTGGAAACACCATATATTTT	CAISESGQGLRGNTIYF
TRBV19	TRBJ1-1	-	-	TGTGCCAGTAGTCTCCCACAGGGCACTGAAGCTTTCTTT	CASSLPQGTEAFF
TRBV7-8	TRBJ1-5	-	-	TGTGCCAGCAGCTTAGCGACAGGATTGAATCAGCCCCAGCATTTT	CASSLATGLNQPQHF
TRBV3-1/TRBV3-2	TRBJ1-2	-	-	TGTGCCAGCAGCCTCGAGGGGGATGGGTATGGCTACACCTTC	CASSLEGDGYGYTF
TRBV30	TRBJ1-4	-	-	TGTGCCTGCTTGAGCGGCCCCATTCGGGAAAAACTGTTTTTT	CACLSGPIREKLFF
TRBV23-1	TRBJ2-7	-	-	TGCGCCAGCAGTCAATCGAACAGCACCTACGAGCAGTACTTC	CASSQSNSTYEQYF
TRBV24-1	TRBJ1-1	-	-	TGTGCCACCCGCTACTCGGAGAGATATCTAGGGGAGAACACTGAAGCTTTCTTT	CATRYSERYLGENTEAFF
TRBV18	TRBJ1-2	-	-	TGTGCCAGCTCACCAGGGTTAGGGGAAGGCTATGGCTACACCTTC	CASSPGLGEGYGYTF
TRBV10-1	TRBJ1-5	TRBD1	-	TGCGCCAGCCGGCGAGACAGGGGTAATCAGCCCCAGCATTTT	CASRRDRGNQPQHF
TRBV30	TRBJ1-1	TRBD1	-	TGTGCCTGGGGGACAGGTGCCGCTGAAGCTTTCTTT	CAWGTGAAEAFF